What follows are 13 T cell receptor beta chains derived from one specimen sequenced in a study of blood T cell repertoires in COVID-19. The repertoire was sequenced with immunoSEQ multiplex PCR; TCRdb's copy has only in-frame clones and lacks some. Among under 350,000 clones listed, just over 85% were seen once. Sequenced material: PBMCs or T cells enriched from blood (not recorded which). These TCRs come from a woman aged 40 to 50 with acute COVID-19.

The rearrangement joins TRBV11-2 to TRBJ2-2; TRBD2 agrees at 11 bases. Trimming took 3 bases from V and 7 from J; bases not matched to a gene: 4. This CDR3 region has 15 residues. CDR1 is SGHAT, CDR2 FQNNGV, per germline. The CDR3 DNA reads TGTGCCAGCAGCTTTAGCGGGAGGGAGAACGGGGAGCTGTTTTTT. It is translated as CASSFSGRENGELFF.

The rearrangement joins TRBV5-5 to TRBJ1-3; tentatively, D is TRBD1 (6 bases). This CDR3 contains 16 residues. V lost 2 bases to trimming and J lost 0 bases, with 12 bases between them. Germline CDR1 is SGHKS and CDR2 is YYEKEE (reference sequence). CDR3 loop: CASSFDRHYSGNTIYF. The CDR3 DNA sequence: TGTGCCAGCAGCTTCGACAGGCATTACTCTGGAAACACCATATATTTT. Full variable domain (missing parts from reference TRBV5-5 and TRBJ1-3): DAGVTQSPTHLIKTRGQQVTLRCSPISGHKSVSWYQQVLGQGPQFIFQYYEKEERGRGNFPDRFSARQFPNYSSELNVNALLLGDSALYLCASSFDRHYSGNTIYFGEGSWLTVV.

This clone was observed a few times. This chain joins TRBV28 and TRBJ1-1; 8 nucleotides align to TRBD1. With 3 bases clipped from V and 0 bases from J, the junction kept 3 bases outside the gene matches. The length of the CDR3 is 15 residues. The germline gives CDR1 MDHEN, CDR2 SYDVKM. The CDR3 spells CASSLRDRLNTEAFF. The CDR3, as DNA: TGTGCCAGCAGTTTGAGGGACAGGCTGAACACTGAAGCTTTCTTT.

V gene TRBV5-1 combines with J gene TRBJ1-2; 12 bases map to TRBD1. Germline lookup yields CDR1 SGHRS and CDR2 YFSETQ. The CDR3 sequence is 15 residues long. After removal of 0 bases from V and 7 bases from J, the junction contained 4 bases not matched to a gene. The chain's CDR3 is CASSLEGTGGIGYTF. The CDR3 DNA reads as TGCGCCAGCAGCTTGGAAGGGACAGGGGGCATTGGCTACACCTTC.

The table lists this clone with a count of one. DNA for the CDR3: TGCGCCAGCAGCTTGGGGACCGACAGGGCAGATACGCAGTATTTT. Translation: CASSLGTDRADTQYF. The rearrangement links TRBV5-1 to TRBJ2-3; TRBD1 aligns across 7 bases. Per the germline V gene, CDR1 is SGHRS and CDR2 is YFSETQ. Trimming at V came to 0 bases and at J to 4 bases, leaving 5 bases not matched to a gene. The CDR3 spans 15 residues.

V usage is TRBV20-1 and J usage is TRBJ2-5, with TRBD2 identical over 14 bases. V dropped 3 bases and J dropped 5; count of bases not matched to a gene: 11. CDR1 and CDR2 from the germline V gene are DFQATT and SNEGSKA (reference sequence). This CDR3 is 17 amino acids long. The CDR3 DNA reads TGCAGTGCTAGTGGACTAGCGGGGGGACTTTGGTGGGAGACCCAGTACTTC. Translated, it gives CSASGLAGGLWWETQYF.

The chain combines TRBV19 with TRBJ2-5, with 7 bases lining up with TRBD2. Per germline, CDR1 LNHDA and CDR2 SQIVND (reference sequence). V trimming: 5 bases; J trimming: 5 bases; junction bases outside the gene matches: 14. This CDR3 comprises 16 residues. As DNA, the CDR3 is TGTGCCAGTAGTTCGAAGAAGGAAAGGCGGGGGGAGACCCAGTACTTC. This codes for CASSSKKERRGETQYF.

The V call is TRBV7-9, the J call TRBJ1-5; TRBD1 is a possible D gene (6 bases). Germline V gene lookup returns CDR1 SEHNR and CDR2 FQNEAQ (reference sequence). The CDR3 is made up of 16 amino acids. V was trimmed by 1 base and J by 4 bases, leaving 14 bases between them. The CDR3 DNA is TGTGCCAGCAGCTTAGGGGCAGGGGATTTTAATCAGCCCCAGCATTTT. Its translation: CASSLGAGDFNQPQHF.

V and J are TRBV21-1 and TRBJ2-1; the D call of TRBD2 is as the table states it, not checked on the DNA. TRBV21-1 is a known pseudogene. The CDR3 sequence is 19 residues long. The CDR3 DNA is TGTGCCAGCAGCAACACGGGTCGGGAGGGCCTCGAGCCCTACAATGAGCAGTTCTTC. Protein: CASSNTGREGLEPYNEQFF.

The chain couples TRBV6-1 to TRBJ2-7; D possibly corresponds to TRBD2 (6 bases). CDR3 size: 12 residues. The germline V and J ends were trimmed by 3 bases and 3 bases, with 6 bases remaining between them. Germline assignment: CDR1 MNHNS and CDR2 SASEGT. CDR3 bases: TGTGCCAGCAGTGAGGGGGGCTACGAGCAGTACTTC. It translates to CASSEGGYEQYF.

This chain joins TRBV4-3 and TRBJ1-4, with 7 bases aligning to TRBD1. The J segment lost 5 bases and the V segment lost 5 bases, leaving 5 bases of the junction unmatched. The CDR3 spans 14 residues. Per the germline V gene, CDR1 is LGHNA and CDR2 is YSLEER. This CDR3 reads CASSETGQNEKLFF. The CDR3 DNA reads TGCGCCAGCAGCGAGACAGGGCAAAATGAAAAACTGTTTTTT.

CDR3 DNA: TGTGCCAGCAGCTTAGAATCCAGGGGGTGGAACTCCTACAATGAGCAGTTCTTC. This sequence encodes CASSLESRGWNSYNEQFF. This rearrangement joins TRBV7-2 to TRBJ2-1, with 7 bases fitting TRBD1. This CDR3 is built from 18 residues. Germline CDR1 SGHTA, CDR2 FQGNSA. V trimming: 1 base; J trimming: 0 bases; junction bases outside the gene matches: 9.

The rearrangement joins TRBV11-2 to TRBJ2-1, with D tentatively TRBD1 (6 bases). The CDR3 runs 13 residues. Trimming stripped 4 bases from V and 14 bases from J, with 18 bases between. Germline CDR1 is SGHAT and CDR2 is FQNNGV. The CDR3 loop reads CASSSQGRDLEFF. The CDR3 nucleotides are TGTGCCAGCAGCTCACAGGGTCGAGACCTAGAGTTCTTC.